This T cell receptor (beta chain) was documented in a study of T cell repertoires in cytomegalovirus infection. Study-level background: The authors used CMV epitopes that were HLA-C-restricted (recently identified) and HLA-B-restricted (well studied). Shared public TCR beta signatures pointed to both CMV infection and a matching HLA type.

As concerns this clonotype: Antigen: not known.

Germline assignment: CDR1 SGHVS and CDR2 FQNEAQ. Trimming stripped 0 bases from V and 7 bases from J, with 24 bases between. The CDR3 runs to 18 residues. Each CDR3 protein gets one entry after TCRdb re-called the reads with MiXCR. The table shows about 470,000 distinct CDR3 sequences, with approximately 46% occurring only once. The V call is TRBV7-8, the J call TRBJ1-1, with D perhaps TRBD1 (5 bases). This TCR was sampled from a human donor in good health (CMV status not recorded). Some clones in this sample may be carry-over from other donors' samples. Sample: cultured PBMCs, taken from culture after CMV antigen stimulation. For the CDR3, the DNA is TGTGCCAGCAGCTTAGCCCCAGGGCTACTGGCTCACTCAGGTGAAGCTTTCTTT. It encodes CASSLAPGLLAHSGEAFF.